The clone carrying this T cell receptor (beta chain) has just a few counts. Gene and germline names: mouse. The CDR3 goes on 1 residue after the read ends, and that part is filled in from the germline J gene. The data were obtained in a study of tissue T cells after allogeneic stem cell transplantation. Sample time point: mouse harvest day 7 after allogeneic transplant. Each mouse received 10^7 T-cell-depleted marrow cells plus 10^6 splenic CD5+ T cells by tail vein. Tissues came from B6→BALB/c major-mismatch GVHD mice at day 7 or 14. Repertoires were generated with immunoSEQ multiplex PCR, while TCRdb's copy carries only in-frame clones and drops some. Of 7,000 to 7,500 clones in the sample, about 50% are singletons; the top ten hold roughly 3.5%. The CDR3 is made up of 11 amino acids. V was trimmed by 2 bases and J by 6 bases, leaving 2 bases between them. Germline loops: CDR1 SGHND, CDR2 FRSKSL.

V gene TRBV15 combines with J gene TRBJ1-3; D gene uncertain. Source material: gut tissue. This sequence originates from a female BALB/c mouse given C57BL/6 T cells with graft-versus-host disease after an allogeneic hematopoietic cell transplant. The covered CDR3 bases are TGTGCCAGCAGTTTACAAAATACGCTCTAT. Translation gives CASSLQNTLY. The full-length CDR3 reads as CASSLQNTLYF.